A single sample gave rise to the 8 T cell receptor beta chains below, sequenced in a study of blood T cell repertoires in COVID-19. The repertoire was sequenced with immunoSEQ multiplex PCR; TCRdb's copy has only in-frame clones and lacks some. This sample has under 80,000 clones; approximately 81% occur once, and the top ten carry approximately 4.4%. Sequenced sample: peripheral blood. These receptor sequences come from a woman older than 75 with active or convalescent COVID-19.

The chain combines TRBV28 with TRBJ1-3, with 8 bases lining up with TRBD1. With V trimmed by 7 bases and J by 9 bases, 11 bases remained unmatched. The germline gives CDR1 MDHEN, CDR2 SYDVKM. The CDR3 consists of 14 residues. The DNA for the CDR3 is TGTGCCAGCAATACTCAGGGGGCTCTTGGCACCATATATTTT. This encodes CASNTQGALGTIYF.

This clone was recorded once. The V call is TRBV28, the J call TRBJ2-3; possible D gene TRBD2, 5 bases. V was clipped by 2 bases and J by 3 bases, with 12 bases between them. Per germline, CDR1 MDHEN and CDR2 SYDVKM. The CDR3 loop spans 15 amino acids. In DNA form, the CDR3 reads TGTGCCAGCAGTTTAGGTGGCGGAGGAACAGATACGCAGTATTTT. Amino acid sequence: CASSLGGGGTDTQYF.

The rearrangement joins TRBV6-2 or TRBV6-3 to TRBJ1-2; TRBD1 matches at 8 bases. CDR1 is MNHEY, CDR2 SVGEGT, per germline. The CDR3 loop spans 14 amino acids. Trimming cost V 0 bases and J 10 bases; bases outside gene matches: 7. The DNA for the CDR3 is TGTGCCAGCAGTTACTCCGGCAGGGGGCGCCTCTACACCTTC. Encoded protein: CASSYSGRGRLYTF.

V is TRBV5-1 and J is TRBJ2-7; D is unresolved. The CDR3 sequence is 13 residues long. The germline gives CDR1 SGHRS, CDR2 YFSETQ. V was shortened by 0 bases and J by 5 bases, with 9 bases between the two germline ends. CDR3 nucleotides: TGCGCCAGCAGCTTGGCAGGTCTGCACGAGCAGTACTTC. Encoded protein: CASSLAGLHEQYF. Based on the CDR3 plus reference TRBV5-1 and TRBJ2-7, the full variable domain is KAGVTQTPRYLIKTRGQQVTLSCSPISGHRSVSWYQQTPGQGLQFLFEYFSETQRNKGNFPGRFSGRQFSNSRSEMNVSTLELGDSALYLCASSLAGLHEQYFGPGTRLTVT.

Only a few counts were recorded for this clone. The rearrangement joins TRBV5-1 to TRBJ1-2; no definite D call. The CDR3 length is 12 residues. Trimming pared 4 bases from V and 6 bases from J, leaving 10 bases between. CDR1 and CDR2 (germline): SGHRS, YFSETQ. This CDR3 reads CASSPDSHGYTF. DNA of the CDR3: TGCGCCAGCAGCCCCGACTCTCATGGCTACACCTTC.

This chain links TRBV6-5 with TRBJ1-1, with D uncertain. From germline, CDR1 is MNHEY and CDR2 SVGAGI. Deletions cut 2 bases from V and 6 bases from J, with 10 bases between. The CDR3 has 13 residues. The CDR3 DNA follows: TGTGCCAGCAGTTACGAGTCGAGGGCTGAAGCTTTCTTT. This codes for CASSYESRAEAFF.

J is TRBJ1-2 and V is TRBV7-9; D is uncertain. CDR3 size: 13 residues. CDR1 and CDR2 (germline): SEHNR, FQNEAQ (reference sequence). Trimming shortened V by 3 bases and J by 4 bases, and 9 bases separated the two germline ends. CDR3: CASSFNSLYGYTF. The CDR3 DNA is TGTGCCAGCAGCTTTAACAGTCTCTATGGCTACACCTTC.

The chain links TRBV19 to TRBJ1-3, with D unresolved. This CDR3 contains 13 residues. Germline CDR1 is LNHDA and CDR2 is SQIVND (reference sequence). Trimming stripped 7 bases from V and 3 bases from J, with 10 bases between. As DNA, the CDR3 is TGTGCCAGTAACACTCGGGTTGGAAACACCATATATTTT. This codes for CASNTRVGNTIYF. Drawing the rest from reference TRBV19 and TRBJ1-3, the complete variable domain is DGGITQSPKYLFRKEGQNVTLSCEQNLNHDAMYWYRQDPGQGLRLIYYSQIVNDFQKGDIAEGYSVSREKKESFPLTVTSAQKNPTAFYLCASNTRVGNTIYFGEGSWLTVV.